These 2 T cell receptor beta chains originate from one sample sequenced in a study of radiation and T cells in renal cell carcinoma. Sequencing was performed with immunoSEQ multiplex PCR; in TCRdb, only in-frame clones are kept and a portion is missing. The sample records approximately 140,000 clones, less than 90% being singletons. Indicated time point: baseline pretreatment blood. Sample treatment: 15 Gy SBRT to primary tumor, nephrectomy 4 weeks later. Sequences were derived from blood, sampled from a patient whose treatment included radiotherapy and nephrectomy. Every receptor here comes from a woman aged 70-85 years with renal cell carcinoma.

The V call is TRBV6-5, the J call TRBJ2-1; D unresolved. Germline V lookup: CDR1 MNHEY, CDR2 SVGAGI. The CDR3 runs to 14 residues. V was shortened by 6 bases and J by 1 base, with 10 bases between the two germline ends. The CDR3 DNA reads TGTGCCAGCAGACATGGCCCTTCCTACAATGAGCAGTTCTTC. Residues: CASRHGPSYNEQFF.

This clone was observed once. The chain links TRBV4-2 to TRBJ2-1, with 9 bases that match TRBD2. Trimming cost V 3 bases and J 8 bases; bases outside gene matches: 5. Germline V CDR1 and CDR2: LGHNA, YNFKEQ. The length of the CDR3 is 14 residues. CDR3 bases: TGTGCCAGCAGCCAGACAGGACTAGCGTATGAGCAGTTCTTC. It codes for CASSQTGLAYEQFF.